The present entry profiles one T cell receptor beta chain with its context. The protocol was immunoSEQ multiplex PCR, while the TCRdb copy is restricted to in-frame clones and leaves out a portion. Among hundreds of thousands of clones listed, roughly nine tenths were seen once. The V and J ends lost 1 base and 9 bases, in that order; junction bases with no gene match: 17. The germline gives CDR1 LGHNA, CDR2 YNFKEQ. The CDR3 totals 18 residues. Participant-reported clinical history was the basis for cohort assignment. These data come from a study of blood T cell repertoires in COVID-19. This receptor was identified in a woman aged 45-65 years in a cohort exposed to, infected with or recovered from COVID-19 (not recorded which). The rearrangement links TRBV4-2 to TRBJ2-1; TRBD1 matches at 8 bases. The specimen sequenced was PBMCs or T cells enriched from blood (not recorded which). The CDR3 nucleotides are TGTGCCAGCAGCCAAGGGGGGACCGGGACAGGAGAAGACGGTGAGCAGTTCTTC. Protein: CASSQGGTGTGEDGEQFF.